This T cell receptor (beta chain) was observed in a study of identical twins. Overall study findings and caveats: There was more out-of-frame TCR alpha sharing in monozygotic twins than models estimated.

To note about this clonotype: The antigen remains undetermined.

TCRdb analysed the 5' RACE reads with MiXCR anew, one entry per CDR3 protein. Seen here are 1.5 million to 2 million distinct CDR3 sequences, under 35% observed once, and the top ten hold 0.25% to 0.3%. The CDR3 covers 19 residues. Unmatched junction bases numbered 11, after V lost 2 bases and J lost 1 base. Per germline, CDR1 SGHTA and CDR2 FQGNSA. The receptor was derived from a newborn girl in good health. The specimen was cord blood. This chain joins TRBV7-2 and TRBJ2-1; TRBD1 aligns across 10 bases. CDR3 protein: CASSLRAGTGDISYNEQFF. The DNA for the CDR3 is TGTGCCAGCAGCTTAAGAGCCGGGACAGGGGATATTTCCTACAATGAGCAGTTCTTC. The complete variable domain, with remaining parts taken from reference TRBV7-2 and TRBJ2-1, reads GAGVSQSPSNKVTEKGKDVELRCDPISGHTALYWYRQSLGQGLEFLIYFQGNSAPDKSGLPSDRFSAERTGGSVSTLTIQRTQQEDSAVYLCASSLRAGTGDISYNEQFFGPGTRLTVL.